Below, one TCR beta chain is given with its context. Libraries were prepared by immunoSEQ multiplex PCR; TCRdb keeps only in-frame clonotypes and omits some of them. The sample yields about 58,000 clones, 65% to 75% seen once. This record comes from a study of cytotoxic CD8 clonotypes in ibrutinib-treated CLL. Background on the study: Of the patients, about 12 were relapsed/refractory, approximately 15 treatment-naive and about 17 IGHV unmutated.

Per germline, CDR1 SGHAT and CDR2 FQNNGV. The CDR3 is 14 amino acids. After removal of 4 bases from V and 5 bases from J, the junction contained 5 bases not matched to a gene. This chain connects TRBV11-2 to TRBJ2-5; TRBD2 matches 9 bases. The specimen was PBMCs, collected after 12 months of ibrutinib treatment. This receptor was identified in a human donor with chronic lymphocytic leukemia. CDR3 DNA: TGTGCCAGCAGCTCAGGGGGACTAGCTGAGACCCAGTACTTC. It codes for CASSSGGLAETQYF.